Sequencing of this T cell receptor (beta chain) was carried out in a study of Ad26.COV2.S vaccination and SARS-CoV-2 variants. Germline-derived CDR1 and CDR2 are SGHDT and YYEEEE. V shed 3 bases, J shed 11 bases, and the junction held 14 bases outside the gene matches. The CDR3 sequence is 15 residues long. Produced via immunoSEQ multiplex PCR; TCRdb's table is partial and in-frame only. Of some 480,000 clones in the sample, roughly 87% were seen once. Treatment indicated: approximately 18 received Ad26.COV2.S at low or high dose, single or two shots; 5 received placebo; per-sample allocation not given. Specimen acquisition occurred on day 63 following the initial vaccine or placebo injection.

The TCR was taken from a person aged 18-65 years who received the Ad26.COV2.S COVID-19 vaccine or a placebo. This chain links TRBV5-6 with TRBJ2-3, with 8 bases identical to TRBD2. The sequencing used peripheral blood, collected in a trial of Ad26.COV2.S vaccine versus placebo. As DNA, the CDR3 is TGTGCCAGCAGCTCCCTGGATAGCGGGGATTCCAAGCAGTATTTT. It codes for CASSSLDSGDSKQYF.